A single sample is the source of the 6 T cell receptor beta chains below, sequenced in a study of blood T cell repertoires in COVID-19. The assay was immunoSEQ multiplex PCR, and TCRdb's table has in-frame clones only and misses some. The sample carries approximately 290,000 clones, about 89% recorded once. Sample: peripheral blood. The receptors stem from a young man with acute or convalescent COVID-19.

The chain is built from TRBV28 and TRBJ2-5, with 8 nucleotides matching TRBD2. The V segment lost 3 bases and the J segment 5 bases; nucleotides outside the gene matches: 14. The CDR3 length is 17 residues. Germline V gene lookup returns CDR1 MDHEN and CDR2 SYDVKM. The CDR3 loop is CASSFTPSTGGRETQYF. The DNA for the CDR3 is TGTGCCAGCAGTTTCACTCCTTCGACAGGCGGGAGGGAGACCCAGTACTTC.

The chain employs TRBV29-1 and TRBJ1-3; D gene ambiguous. The ends were cut back, 7 bases at V and 0 bases at J, with 10 bases in the middle. CDR1 is SQVTM and CDR2 is ANQGSEA in the germline V gene. The CDR3 loop spans 13 amino acids. DNA for the CDR3: TGCAGCGCCTTACAGTTCTCTGGAAACACCATATATTTT. Residues: CSALQFSGNTIYF.

This clone has a handful of counts. The chain employs TRBV30 and TRBJ2-2; 7 nucleotides align to TRBD2. The germline gives CDR1 GTSNPN, CDR2 SVGIG (reference sequence). This CDR3 contains 14 residues. V lost 3 bases to trimming and J lost 5 bases; unmatched junction nucleotides: 6. The DNA for the CDR3 is TGTGCCTGGAGCCGGACTAGTCGGACCGGGGAGCTGTTTTTT. Encoded protein: CAWSRTSRTGELFF.

V usage is TRBV10-3 and J usage is TRBJ2-1, with 14 bases matching TRBD2. This CDR3 spans 15 amino acids. V shed 6 bases and J 7 bases; nucleotides not matched to a gene: 5. CDR1 is ENHRY, CDR2 SYGVKD, per germline. The CDR3 DNA sequence: TGTGCCATCAGCCCGGGACTAGCGGGAGTAAATGAGCAGTTCTTC. Translated, it gives CAISPGLAGVNEQFF.

This CDR3 reads CASTKGLWDTEAFF. In DNA form, the CDR3 reads TGTGCCAGTACAAAAGGACTGTGGGACACTGAAGCTTTCTTT. V usage is TRBV6-4 and J usage is TRBJ1-1; unclear D gene. Germline V gives CDR1 MRHNA, CDR2 SNTAGT. This CDR3 region has 14 residues. V dropped 9 bases and J dropped 3 bases, with 17 bases sitting between them.

The chain recombines TRBV23-1 with TRBJ2-3; 12 bases are shared with TRBD2. TRBV23-1 is marked as an open reading frame, function uncertain. The CDR3 is 17 amino acids. Trimming removed 3 bases from V and 1 base from J; junction bases left unmatched: 5. The CDR3 DNA sequence: TGCGCCAGCAGTCAGCGACTAGCGGGAGTTCGCACAGATACGCAGTATTTT. Encoded protein: CASSQRLAGVRTDTQYF.